The TCR beta chain under discussion was sequenced for a study of long-term antiretroviral therapy in people with HIV (dated by TCRdb to 2022 to 2024). General notes on the study: The earliest samples were collected roughly a decade before the 2015 WHO recommendation for immediate ART, at a time when ART was usually postponed until CD4 counts fell. A retrospective serial study tested whether changes in peripheral blood TRB repertoire composition and diversity were associated with ART initiation and durable HIV suppression. The cohort contributed fewer than 200 cryopreserved PBMC samples from 30 to 35 adults with confirmed HIV infection, collected serially over a mean of 6 years (range 1-12). Of the 30 to 35 participants with HIV, fewer than twelve were female. Test extractions of a monoclonal T-cell line alongside approximately 34 polyclonal samples showed no cross-contamination during QIAcube processing. Study-wide conclusions, independent of this receptor: The samples span the years 2004 to 2017, and the ART regimens used at that time may not be as effective as current regimens. HIV repertoires had narrower CDR3 length ranges than controls, and the network structure suggested an antigen-experienced repertoire that shifted only slightly toward naive after ART. Inferences about post-ART repertoire changes were limited because no data were available on ART adherence, viral resistance or therapy changes. Expanded TRB clones identified before ART initiation dominated the repertoire across all time points, though the dominance fluctuated and decreased in many PLHIV after ART. Because cell numbers in pre-ART samples were limited, unsorted PBMC were profiled instead of sorted CD4+ and CD8+ T cells. Since PBMC availability was limited, sequencing covered only the TCR beta chain, with no alpha chain pairing. Starting ART was linked to a significant rise in TRB diversity, yet even with long-term ART the diversity remained significantly lower than in transplant donor controls.

V sheds 1 base and J sheds 4 bases, leaving 6 bases between their ends. The cysteine opens and the phenylalanine closes a CDR3 of 12 amino acids. Solely the CDR3 DNA is kept, with 36 bases framed from the first base. CDR1 SGHRS and CDR2 YFSETQ are derived from the germline V gene. In the case of this clone: The antigen it binds to is not known. No base quality information exists; no much larger clone differs at one position.

Inclusion was restricted to participants for whom at least one PBMC sample before ART initiation and at least two post-ART samples were available. All participants with HIV were treated in the United States of America. Before DNA extraction, cryopreserved samples of about 1-11 million PBMC were thawed and then washed. At the time of the earliest PBMC sample, participants with HIV were aged between about 23 and 55 years. Each participant contributed PBMC samples from 1-4 timepoints before ART initiation and 2-8 timepoints after ART initiation, with a median of 7 samples. Serial HIV viral load, CD4+ T-cell count, ART history and demographic data were obtained for every participant. Genomic DNA was extracted from unsorted PBMC with a Qiagen kit on a QIAcube, processed in batches of 12 samples. Sequencing of the TRB variable region was done with the immunoSEQ hsTCRB v3.0 assay at survey level resolution. TRB sequencing targeted a depth of 40,000-50,000 T-cell genomes per sample. An Illumina MiSeq with a v3 150-cycle kit was used to sequence the pooled TRB libraries. The study's own analysis went as follows. Repertoire analysis ran in R within a reproducible Nextflow workflow covering QC, data transformation and analysis. LymphoSeq2, an R package for exploring AIRR-Seq data, was used to implement the custom analyses. A few samples that yielded fewer than 5000 total TRB sequences were excluded, so that approximately 170 HIV repertoires were analyzed. Among the approximately 180 retained HIV repertoires, 55 to 60 were collected before ART initiation and roughly 130 were collected after ART initiation. Each repertoire was downsampled to 5000 TRB nucleotide sequences, and summary statistics were averaged across 100 downsampling iterations. Only TRB sequences with CDR3 regions of at least seven amino acids were retained for analysis. A Shannon entropy-derived clonality score and the Gini coefficient were used to measure diversity. In the repertoire networks, any two of the top 5000 CDR3 amino acid sequences were connected whenever the two sequences differed by an edit distance of one. For TRB CDR3 amino acid sequences, antigen specificity groups and MHC restriction were predicted with GLIPH2. CDR3 amino acid sequences were matched against VDJdb and McPAS-TCR to flag known CMV, EBV, HIV or tissue antigen associations. Pre-ART, post-ART and control groups were compared with Wilcoxon signed-rank tests and Holm-Bonferroni correction. Held by TCRdb, this immuneACCESS table contains in-frame sequences only and omits some clones. Under half of the omission traces to an unresolved V gene where checked; the cause of the rest is unknown. The DNA was the basis for D and trimming; V, J and clone size are from that table. The sample table records fewer than 40,000 clones; more than 95% of these occur just once. The ten most abundant clones make up approximately 2.9% of the sample.

The material was unsorted PBMCs, obtained 6.9 years after starting antiretroviral therapy. This clonotype originated in a man between 25 and 39 years old with HIV. The sequence is built from TRBV5-1 and TRBJ2-7; the D gene is not confidently resolved. Here is the DNA: TGCGCCAGCAGCTTGCCCCCATACGAGCAGTACTTC. Its translation is CASSLPPYEQYF.